This T cell receptor (beta chain) originates from a study of cytomegalovirus exposure and HLA in healthy donors. Study information: Early released data had approximately 86 million unique TCRs, all coming from HLA-typed donors.

CDR3 length: 15 residues. The germline V and J ends were trimmed by 7 bases and 4 bases, with 17 bases remaining between them. Germline assignment: CDR1 MNHNS and CDR2 SASEGT. Amplification used 60 Vbeta primers and 13 Jbeta primers. Generated by immunoSEQ multiplex PCR, the TCRdb table keeps only in-frame clones and is missing some. The data hold fewer than 200,000 clones, with roughly 73% observed a single time. This receptor was taken from a woman in her twenties or thirties in good health and CMV-seronegative. Sequencing was carried out using PBMCs. This chain joins TRBV6-1 and TRBJ2-1; D possibly corresponds to TRBD2 (7 bases). CDR3 bases: TGTGCCAGCATCCGTAGGGGGGGAAGATACAATGAGCAGTTCTTC. Translated: CASIRRGGRYNEQFF.